This T cell receptor beta chain was captured in a study of tumor and adjacent non-tumor tissue in lung cancer. Broader study findings: Normal lung showed higher cumulative top 100 clone frequency than tumor. Significantly higher TCR diversity was found in tumor than normal lung.

The CDR3 contains 15 residues. Germline values: CDR1 SQVTM, CDR2 ANQGSEA. This clonotype was seen more than once but under ten times. What it binds is not known. The junction does not match germline at one end; this may be a read error. The template was RNA from unsorted bulk tissue. The normal lung tissue was taken more than 3 cm from the tumor edge. The library came from three nested PCR rounds adapted from ARM-PCR protocols. From the multiplex PCR reads, TCRdb called clonotypes with MiXCR, one entry per CDR3 protein. The sample lists approximately 110,000 distinct CDR3 sequences; 62% were seen once. This sequence was found in a man aged 60 to 75 with non-small cell lung cancer. V usage is TRBV29-1 and J usage is TRBJ2-3, with 10 bases identical to TRBD2. Sequenced material: distant non-tumor lung tissue. The CDR3 loop reads CSGDPGLAGADTRYF. CDR3 bases: TGTAGCGGTGACCCGGGTCTAGCGGGAGCAGATACGCGGTATTTT.